A single TCR beta chain is shown here with its context. The antigen is not known. Sequencing was performed with immunoSEQ multiplex PCR; in TCRdb, only in-frame clones are kept and a portion is missing. The profile covers around 1,000,000 clones, with roughly 77% appearing a single time and more than 0.85% taken by the ten largest. V was trimmed by 1 base and J by 3 bases, leaving 16 bases between them. In germline, CDR1 is SGHTA, CDR2 FQGNSA. This CDR3 comprises 17 residues. The sample comes from a study of shared clonotypes between healthy human individuals. Study conclusions and caveats: Naive subsets, compared against memory subsets, generally had larger estimated richness values. Sequencing of the sorted subsets was shown by rarefaction to be incomplete despite large depth.

This TCR came from a man aged 18 to 30 in good health. Some clones in this sample may be carry-over from other donors' samples. This chain links TRBV7-2 with TRBJ2-1, with D tentatively TRBD2 (6 bases). The sequenced sample was memory CD4+ T cells from PBMCs. Subset in this sample: CD45RA-negative fraction. The CDR3 DNA is TGTGCCAGCAGCTTAGGAGGGGCAGGGAGGAACTACAATGAGCAGTTCTTC. It specifies CASSLGGAGRNYNEQFF. The full variable domain, with the rest looked up from reference TRBV7-2 and TRBJ2-1, is GAGVSQSPSNKVTEKGKDVELRCDPISGHTALYWYRQSLGQGLEFLIYFQGNSAPDKSGLPSDRFSAERTGGSVSTLTIQRTQQEDSAVYLCASSLGGAGRNYNEQFFGPGTRLTVL.